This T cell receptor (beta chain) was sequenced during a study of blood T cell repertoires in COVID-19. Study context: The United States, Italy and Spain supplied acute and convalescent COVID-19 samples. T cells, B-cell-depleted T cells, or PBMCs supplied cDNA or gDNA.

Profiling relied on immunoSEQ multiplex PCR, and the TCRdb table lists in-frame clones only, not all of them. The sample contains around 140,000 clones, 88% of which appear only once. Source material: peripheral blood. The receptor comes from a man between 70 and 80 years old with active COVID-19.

CDR3 DNA: TGTGCCAGCAGGTTGGGACAGGGGTATCAGCCCCAGCATTTT. Amino acids: CASRLGQGYQPQHF. The rearrangement joins TRBV28 to TRBJ1-5; 10 nucleotides align to TRBD1. Germline V lookup: CDR1 MDHEN, CDR2 SYDVKM. This CDR3 is 14 amino acids long. J lost 5 bases, V lost 6 bases, and 4 bases had no gene match.